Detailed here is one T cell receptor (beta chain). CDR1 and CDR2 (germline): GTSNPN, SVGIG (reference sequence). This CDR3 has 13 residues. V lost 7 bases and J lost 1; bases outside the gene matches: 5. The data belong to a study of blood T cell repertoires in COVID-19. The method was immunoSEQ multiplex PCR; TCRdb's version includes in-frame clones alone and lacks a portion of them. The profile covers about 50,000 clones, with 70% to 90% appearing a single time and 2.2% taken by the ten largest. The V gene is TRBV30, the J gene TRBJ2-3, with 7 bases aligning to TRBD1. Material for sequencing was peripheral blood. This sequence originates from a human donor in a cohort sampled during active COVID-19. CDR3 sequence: CAFDRVGTDTQYF. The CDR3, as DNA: TGTGCCTTTGACAGGGTTGGCACAGATACGCAGTATTTT. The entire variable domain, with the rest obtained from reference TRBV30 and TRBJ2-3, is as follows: SQTIHQWPATLVQPVGSPLSLECTVEGTSNPNLYWYRQAAGRGLQLLFYSVGIGQISSEVPQNLSASRPQDRQFILSSKKLLLSDSGFYLCAFDRVGTDTQYFGPGTRLTVL.